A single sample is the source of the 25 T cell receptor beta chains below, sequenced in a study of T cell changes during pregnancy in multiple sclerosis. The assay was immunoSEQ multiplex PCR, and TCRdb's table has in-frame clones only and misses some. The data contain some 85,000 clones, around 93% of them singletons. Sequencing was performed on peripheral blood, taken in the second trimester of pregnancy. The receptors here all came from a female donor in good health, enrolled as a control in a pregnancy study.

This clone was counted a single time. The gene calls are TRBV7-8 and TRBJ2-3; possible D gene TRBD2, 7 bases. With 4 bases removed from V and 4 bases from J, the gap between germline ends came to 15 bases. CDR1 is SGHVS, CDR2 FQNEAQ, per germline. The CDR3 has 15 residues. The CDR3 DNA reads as TGTGCCAGCAGCTCTCTACGGGGGGCAGCAGATACGCAGTATTTT. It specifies CASSSLRGAADTQYF. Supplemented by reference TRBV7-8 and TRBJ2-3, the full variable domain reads GAGVSQSPRYKVAKRGQDVALRCDPISGHVSLFWYQQALGQGPEFLTYFQNEAQLDKSGLPSDRFFAERPEGSVSTLKIQRTQQEDSAVYLCASSSLRGAADTQYFGPGTRLTVL.

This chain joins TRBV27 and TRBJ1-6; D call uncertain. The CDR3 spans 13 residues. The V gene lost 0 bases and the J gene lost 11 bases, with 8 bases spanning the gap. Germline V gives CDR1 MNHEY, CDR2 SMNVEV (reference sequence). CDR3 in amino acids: CASSLSSQTPLHF. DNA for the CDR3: TGTGCCAGCAGTTTATCTTCACAAACACCCCTCCACTTT.

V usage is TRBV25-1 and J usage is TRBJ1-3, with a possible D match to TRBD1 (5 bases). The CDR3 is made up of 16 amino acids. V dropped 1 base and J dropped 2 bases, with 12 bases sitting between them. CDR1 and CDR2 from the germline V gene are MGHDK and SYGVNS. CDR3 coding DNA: TGTGCCAGCAGTGAATCCGGAATAGGGGCTGGAAACACCATATATTTT. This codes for CASSESGIGAGNTIYF.

Here the CDR3 reads CASRPGTGGTGELFF. In DNA form, the CDR3 reads TGTGCCAGCAGGCCCGGGACAGGGGGCACCGGGGAGCTGTTTTTT. The J gene is TRBJ2-2, the V gene TRBV5-5; TRBD1 matches 11 bases. Germline V gene data show CDR1 as SGHKS and CDR2 as YYEKEE (reference sequence). This CDR3 comprises 15 residues. Trimming at V came to 5 bases and at J to 4 bases, leaving 4 bases not matched to a gene.

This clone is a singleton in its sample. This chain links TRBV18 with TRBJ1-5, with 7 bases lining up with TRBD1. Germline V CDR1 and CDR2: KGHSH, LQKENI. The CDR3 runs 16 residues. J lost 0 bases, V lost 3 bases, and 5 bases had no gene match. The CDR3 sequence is CASSPYGQDSNQPQHF. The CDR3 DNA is TGTGCCAGCTCACCGTACGGACAGGATAGCAATCAGCCCCAGCATTTT.

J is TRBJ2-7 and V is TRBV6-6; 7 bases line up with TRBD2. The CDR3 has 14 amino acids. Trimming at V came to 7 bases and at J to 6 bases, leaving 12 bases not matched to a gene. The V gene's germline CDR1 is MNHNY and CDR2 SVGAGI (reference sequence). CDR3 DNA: TGTGCCAGCATTCAACCGACTAGCAGTGGCGAGCAGTACTTC. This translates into CASIQPTSSGEQYF.

CDR3 DNA sequence: TGTGCCAGGGCCTCTAGGACCTTC. Its protein product is CARASRTF. The V call is TRBV7-3, the J call TRBJ1-2; D not certain. Between the trimmed V and J ends, which lost 9 bases and 14 bases, there was a span of 10 bases. CDR1 is SGHTA, CDR2 FQGTGA, per germline. This CDR3 comprises 8 residues. Based on the CDR3 plus reference TRBV7-3 and TRBJ1-2, the full variable domain is GAGVSQTPSNKVTEKGKYVELRCDPISGHTALYWYRQSLGQGPEFLIYFQGTGAADDSGLPNDRFFAVRPEGSVSTLKIQRTERGDSAVYLCARASRTFGSGTRLTVV.

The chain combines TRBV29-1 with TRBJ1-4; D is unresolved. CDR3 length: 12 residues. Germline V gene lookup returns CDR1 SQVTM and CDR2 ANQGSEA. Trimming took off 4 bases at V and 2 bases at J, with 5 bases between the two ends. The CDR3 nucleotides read TGCAGCGTTGCGTCGACTAATGAAAAACTGTTTTTT. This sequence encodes CSVASTNEKLFF.

CDR3 sequence (DNA): TGTGCCAGCAGTTCCGGGACTATGGATTCACCCCTCCACTTT. Translation gives CASSSGTMDSPLHF. The genes are TRBV27 and TRBJ1-6; a weak D match, TRBD1 (5 bases). This CDR3 spans 14 amino acids. Trimming cost V 4 bases and J 8 bases, with 12 bases left between them. Germline-derived CDR1 and CDR2 are MNHEY and SMNVEV (reference sequence).

The CDR3 loop is CASSLNPGGAQETQYF. CDR3 DNA sequence: TGTGCCAGCAGCTTAAATCCAGGGGGTGCCCAAGAGACCCAGTACTTC. V usage is TRBV5-5 and J usage is TRBJ2-5, with TRBD1 matching 7 bases. CDR1 and CDR2 (germline): SGHKS, YYEKEE (reference sequence). Trimming took 2 bases from V and 1 from J; bases not matched to a gene: 8. This CDR3 is 16 amino acids long.

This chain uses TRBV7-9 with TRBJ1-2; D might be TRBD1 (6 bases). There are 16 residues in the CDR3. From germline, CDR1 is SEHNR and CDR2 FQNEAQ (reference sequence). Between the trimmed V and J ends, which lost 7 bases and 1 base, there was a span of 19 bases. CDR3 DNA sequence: TGTGCCAGCACTCACACCCTCGGACAGTTTAACTATGGCTACACCTTC. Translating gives CASTHTLGQFNYGYTF.

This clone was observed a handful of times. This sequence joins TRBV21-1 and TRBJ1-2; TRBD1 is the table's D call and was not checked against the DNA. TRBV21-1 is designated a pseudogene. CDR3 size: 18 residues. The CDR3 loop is CASSKGVLGQGKNYGYTF. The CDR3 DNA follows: TGTGCCAGCAGCAAAGGGGTGTTGGGGCAGGGGAAAAACTATGGCTACACCTTC.

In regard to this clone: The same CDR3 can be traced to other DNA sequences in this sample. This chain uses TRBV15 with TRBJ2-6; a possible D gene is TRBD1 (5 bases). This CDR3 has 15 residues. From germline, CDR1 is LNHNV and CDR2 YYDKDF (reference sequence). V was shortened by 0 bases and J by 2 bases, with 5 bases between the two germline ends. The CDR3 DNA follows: TGTGCCACCAGCAGAGACAGGGCTGGGGCCAACGTCCTGACTTTC. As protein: CATSRDRAGANVLTF.

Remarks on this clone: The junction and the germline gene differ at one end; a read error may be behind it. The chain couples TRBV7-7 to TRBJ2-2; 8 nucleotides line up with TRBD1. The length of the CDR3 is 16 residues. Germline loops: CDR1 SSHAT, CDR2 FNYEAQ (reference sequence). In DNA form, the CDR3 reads TGTGCTAGCAGCCCTACCGCCGACAGGGGAGCCGGGGAGCTGTTTTTT. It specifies CASSPTADRGAGELFF. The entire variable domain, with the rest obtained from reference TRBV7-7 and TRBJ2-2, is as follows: GAGVSQSPRYKVTKRGQDVTLRCDPISSHATLYWYQQALGQGPEFLTYFNYEAQPDKSGLPSDRFSAERPEGSISTLTIQRTEQRDSAMYRCASSPTADRGAGELFFGEGSRLTVL.

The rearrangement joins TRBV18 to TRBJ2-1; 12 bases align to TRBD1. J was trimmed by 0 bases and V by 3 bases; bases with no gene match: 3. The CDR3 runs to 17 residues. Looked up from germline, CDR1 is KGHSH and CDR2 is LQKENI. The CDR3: CASSPGQGASSYNEQFF. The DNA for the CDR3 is TGTGCCAGCTCACCGGGACAGGGGGCGAGCTCCTACAATGAGCAGTTCTTC.

The CDR3 spells CAWSLDRGYYEQYF. The CDR3 region has the DNA TGTGCCTGGAGTTTAGACAGGGGCTACTACGAGCAGTACTTC. The V gene is TRBV30, the J gene TRBJ2-7; TRBD1 agrees at 8 bases. Losses at the gene ends were 2 bases for V and 3 bases for J; bases not matched to a gene: 6. This CDR3 region has 14 residues. Germline assignment: CDR1 GTSNPN and CDR2 SVGIG (reference sequence). Full variable domain (rest looked up from reference TRBV30 and TRBJ2-7): SQTIHQWPATLVQPVGSPLSLECTVEGTSNPNLYWYRQAAGRGLQLLFYSVGIGQISSEVPQNLSASRPQDRQFILSSKKLLLSDSGFYLCAWSLDRGYYEQYFGPGTRLTVT.

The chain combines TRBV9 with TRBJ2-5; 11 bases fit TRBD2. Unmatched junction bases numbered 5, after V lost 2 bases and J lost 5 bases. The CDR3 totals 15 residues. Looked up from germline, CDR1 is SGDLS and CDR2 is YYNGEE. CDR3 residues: CASSVSGGAGETQYF. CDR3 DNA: TGTGCCAGCAGCGTTAGCGGGGGGGCCGGGGAGACCCAGTACTTC. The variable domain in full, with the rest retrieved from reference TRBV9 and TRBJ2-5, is DSGVTQTPKHLITATGQRVTLRCSPRSGDLSVYWYQQSLDQGLQFLIQYYNGEERAKGNILERFSAQQFPDLHSELNLSSLELGDSALYFCASSVSGGAGETQYFGPGTRLLVL.

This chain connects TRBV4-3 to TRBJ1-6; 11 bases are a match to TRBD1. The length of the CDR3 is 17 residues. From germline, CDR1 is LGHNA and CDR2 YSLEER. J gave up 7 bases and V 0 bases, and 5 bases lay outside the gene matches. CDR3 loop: CASSQDLRTGGNSPLHF. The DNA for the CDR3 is TGCGCCAGCAGCCAAGACTTAAGGACAGGGGGCAATTCACCCCTCCACTTT.

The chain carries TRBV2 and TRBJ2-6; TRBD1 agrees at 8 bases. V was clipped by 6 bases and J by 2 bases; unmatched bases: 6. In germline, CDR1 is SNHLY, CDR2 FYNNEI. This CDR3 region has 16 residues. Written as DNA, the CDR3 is TGTGCCAGCAGAAAGGACAGGGTACCTGGGGCCAACGTCCTGACTTTC. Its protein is CASRKDRVPGANVLTF.

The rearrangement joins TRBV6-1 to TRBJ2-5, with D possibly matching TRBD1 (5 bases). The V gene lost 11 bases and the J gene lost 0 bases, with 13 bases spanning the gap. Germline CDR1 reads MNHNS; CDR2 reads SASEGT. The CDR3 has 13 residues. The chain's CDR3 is CAALRQYQETQYF. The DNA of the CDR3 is TGTGCCGCCCTACGACAGTACCAAGAGACCCAGTACTTC.

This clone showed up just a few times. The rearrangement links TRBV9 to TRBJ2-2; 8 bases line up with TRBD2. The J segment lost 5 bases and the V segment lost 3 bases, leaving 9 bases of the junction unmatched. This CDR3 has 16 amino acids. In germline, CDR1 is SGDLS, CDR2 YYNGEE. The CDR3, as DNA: TGTGCCAGCAGCGCCGAAGCAGCGGGGGAGACCGGGGAGCTGTTTTTT. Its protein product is CASSAEAAGETGELFF.

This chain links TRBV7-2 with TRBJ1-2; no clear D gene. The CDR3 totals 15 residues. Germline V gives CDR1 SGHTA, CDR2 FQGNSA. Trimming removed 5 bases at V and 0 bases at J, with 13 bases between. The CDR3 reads CASSLVGGPNYGYTF. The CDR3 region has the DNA TGTGCCAGCAGCCTCGTCGGTGGGCCTAACTATGGCTACACCTTC.

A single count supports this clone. The CDR3 nucleotides read TGTGCCAGCAGCTTAGTAAGGACAAACACCGGGGAGCTGTTTTTT. It specifies CASSLVRTNTGELFF. The rearrangement uses TRBV7-2 and TRBJ2-2; possibly TRBD1 for D (5 bases). V was pared by 1 base and J by 2 bases, with 8 bases between. Germline V gene lookup returns CDR1 SGHTA and CDR2 FQGNSA. The CDR3 extends over 15 amino acids.

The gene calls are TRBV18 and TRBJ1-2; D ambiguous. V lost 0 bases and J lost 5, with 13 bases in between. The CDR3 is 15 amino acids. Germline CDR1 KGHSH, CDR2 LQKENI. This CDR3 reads CASSPPEGLQYGYTF. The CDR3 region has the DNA TGTGCCAGCTCACCACCCGAGGGATTGCAATATGGCTACACCTTC. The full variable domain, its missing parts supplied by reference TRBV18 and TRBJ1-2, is NAGVMQNPRHLVRRRGQEARLRCSPMKGHSHVYWYRQLPEEGLKFMVYLQKENIIDESGMPKERFSAEFPKEGPSILRIQQVVRGDSAAYFCASSPPEGLQYGYTFGSGTRLTVV.

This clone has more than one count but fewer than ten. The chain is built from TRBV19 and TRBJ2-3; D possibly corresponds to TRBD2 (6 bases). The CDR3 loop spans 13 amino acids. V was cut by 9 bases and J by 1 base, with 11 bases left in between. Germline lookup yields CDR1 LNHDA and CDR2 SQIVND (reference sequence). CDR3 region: CASGGVGTDTQYF. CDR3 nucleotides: TGTGCCAGCGGGGGTGTAGGCACAGATACGCAGTATTTT. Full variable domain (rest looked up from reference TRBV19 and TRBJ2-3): DGGITQSPKYLFRKEGQNVTLSCEQNLNHDAMYWYRQDPGQGLRLIYYSQIVNDFQKGDIAEGYSVSREKKESFPLTVTSAQKNPTAFYLCASGGVGTDTQYFGPGTRLTVL.